This TCR delta chain appears in the sequencing data of a study of gamma-delta T cells after stem cell transplantation. TCRdb fed the RT-PCR reads to CATT. The table lists around 2,300 delta-chain clones, roughly 8.2% of them singletons. The germline gives CDR1 GEAIGNYY, CDR2 EKD. V gave up 3 bases and J gave up 11 bases; unmatched junction bases: 18. This CDR3 comprises 16 residues. This clone turned up a few times. The genes are TRDV2 and TRDJ1, with TRDD3 matching over 9 bases. Source material: gamma-delta T cells. The TCR originated in a human donor. It is not recorded whose cells these are; they may come from a transplant donor. The CDR3 loop reads CACDALGDKVRNGLIF. CDR3 DNA sequence: TGTGCCTGTGACGCCTTGGGGGATAAGGTGCGGAATGGTCTCATCTTT.